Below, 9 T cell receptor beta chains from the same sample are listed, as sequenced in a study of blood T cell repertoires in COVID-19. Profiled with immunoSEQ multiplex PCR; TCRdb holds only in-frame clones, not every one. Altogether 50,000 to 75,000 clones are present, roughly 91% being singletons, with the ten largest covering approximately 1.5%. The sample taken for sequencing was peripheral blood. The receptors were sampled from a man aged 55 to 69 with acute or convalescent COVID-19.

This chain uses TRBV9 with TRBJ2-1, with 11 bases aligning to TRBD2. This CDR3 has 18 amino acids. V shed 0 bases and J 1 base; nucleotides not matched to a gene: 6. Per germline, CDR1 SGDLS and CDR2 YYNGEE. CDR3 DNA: TGTGCCAGCAGCGTAGCTACTAGCGGGGGACCGTCCTACAATGAGCAGTTCTTC. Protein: CASSVATSGGPSYNEQFF.

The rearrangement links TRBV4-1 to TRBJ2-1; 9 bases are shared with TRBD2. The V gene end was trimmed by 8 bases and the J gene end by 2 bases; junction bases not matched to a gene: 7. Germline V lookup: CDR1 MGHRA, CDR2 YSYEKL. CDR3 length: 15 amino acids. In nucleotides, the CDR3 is TGCGCCAGCGGCGCGGGGGGGAGCACCTACAATGAGCAGTTCTTC. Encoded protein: CASGAGGSTYNEQFF.

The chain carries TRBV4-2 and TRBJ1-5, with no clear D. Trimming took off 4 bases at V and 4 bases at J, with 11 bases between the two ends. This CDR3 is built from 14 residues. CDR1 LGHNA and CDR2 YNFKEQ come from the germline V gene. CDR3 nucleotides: TGTGCCAGCAGCCCGGGAGGGAGTAATCAGCCCCAGCATTTT. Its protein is CASSPGGSNQPQHF.

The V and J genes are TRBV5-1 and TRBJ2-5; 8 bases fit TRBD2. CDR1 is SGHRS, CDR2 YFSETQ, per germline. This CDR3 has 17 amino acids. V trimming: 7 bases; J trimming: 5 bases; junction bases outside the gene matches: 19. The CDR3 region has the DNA TGCGCCAGCCGGGGGGGAGGGTTGGCAGCCTCGACGGAGACCCAGTACTTC. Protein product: CASRGGGLAASTETQYF.

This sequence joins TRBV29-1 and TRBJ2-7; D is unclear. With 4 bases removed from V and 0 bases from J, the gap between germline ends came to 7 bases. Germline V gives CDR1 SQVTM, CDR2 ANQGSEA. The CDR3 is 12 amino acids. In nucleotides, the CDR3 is TGCAGCGTTGCTCACTCCTCCTACGAGCAGTACTTC. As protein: CSVAHSSYEQYF.

Here the CDR3 DNA reads TGTGCCAGCAGTGAAGTCTCTAGCACAGATACGCAGTATTTT. Translating it yields CASSEVSSTDTQYF. The chain employs TRBV25-1 and TRBJ2-3, with D unclear. The V end lost 2 bases, the J end lost 0 bases, and 6 bases lay between the germline ends. This CDR3 has 14 residues. Germline lookup yields CDR1 MGHDK and CDR2 SYGVNS.

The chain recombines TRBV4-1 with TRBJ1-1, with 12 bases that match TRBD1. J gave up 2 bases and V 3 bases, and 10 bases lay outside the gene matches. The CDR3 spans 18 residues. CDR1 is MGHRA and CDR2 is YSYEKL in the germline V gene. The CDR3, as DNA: TGCGCCAGCAGCCAGTCACCGGGACAGGGGGCAGTCAACACTGAAGCTTTCTTT. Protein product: CASSQSPGQGAVNTEAFF.

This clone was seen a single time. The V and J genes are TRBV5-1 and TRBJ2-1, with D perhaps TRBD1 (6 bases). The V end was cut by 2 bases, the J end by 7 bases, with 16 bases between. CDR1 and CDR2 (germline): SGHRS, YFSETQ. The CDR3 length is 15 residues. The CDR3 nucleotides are TGCGCCAGCAGCTTACTTCAGGGGTCGTTGAATGAGCAGTTCTTC. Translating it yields CASSLLQGSLNEQFF.

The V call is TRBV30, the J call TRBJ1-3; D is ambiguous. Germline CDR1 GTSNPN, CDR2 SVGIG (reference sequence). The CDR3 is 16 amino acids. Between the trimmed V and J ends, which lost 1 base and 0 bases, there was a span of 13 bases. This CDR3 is CAWSAKTASSGNTIYF. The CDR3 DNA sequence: TGTGCCTGGAGTGCCAAGACTGCGAGCTCTGGAAACACCATATATTTT.